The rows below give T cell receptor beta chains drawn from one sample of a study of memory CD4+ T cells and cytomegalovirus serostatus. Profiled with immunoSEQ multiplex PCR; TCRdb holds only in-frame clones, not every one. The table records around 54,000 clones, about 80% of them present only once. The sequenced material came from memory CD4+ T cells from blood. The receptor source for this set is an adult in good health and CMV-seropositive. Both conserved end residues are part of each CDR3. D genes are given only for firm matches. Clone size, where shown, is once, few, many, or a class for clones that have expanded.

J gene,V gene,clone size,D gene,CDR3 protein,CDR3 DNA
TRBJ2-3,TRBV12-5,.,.,CASGRGVPDTQYF,TGTGCTAGTGGCCGCGGGGTCCCAGATACGCAGTATTTT
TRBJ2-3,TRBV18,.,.,CASSPVADTQYF,TGTGCCAGCTCACCAGTCGCAGATACGCAGTATTTT
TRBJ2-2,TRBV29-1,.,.,CSVERRAGSGELFF,TGCAGCGTTGAAAGGAGGGCCGGGTCCGGGGAGCTGTTTTTT
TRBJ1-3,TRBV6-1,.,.,CASSRLTSGNTIYF,TGTGCCAGCTCCCGACTGACCTCTGGAAACACCATATATTTT
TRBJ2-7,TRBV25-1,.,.,CASSEPGSKYEQYF,TGTGCCAGCAGTGAACCCGGGAGTAAATACGAGCAGTACTTC
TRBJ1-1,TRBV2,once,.,CARVVYRGGEFIPFF,TGTGCCAGGGTGGTATACCGGGGAGGAGAATTCATTCCTTTCTTT
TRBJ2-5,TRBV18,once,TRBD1,CASSPGSKDRRDRETQYF,TGTGCCAGCTCACCAGGGAGTAAGGACAGGAGAGATCGCGAGACCCAGTACTTC
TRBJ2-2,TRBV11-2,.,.,CASTLDSPNTGELFF,TGTGCCAGCACCCTGGACAGTCCGAACACCGGGGAGCTGTTTTTT
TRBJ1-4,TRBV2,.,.,CASSVNFQGLDEKLFF,TGTGCCAGCAGTGTAAATTTTCAGGGGCTGGATGAAAAACTGTTTTTT
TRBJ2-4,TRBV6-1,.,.,CASSEAASWLDQYF,TGTGCCAGCAGTGAAGCGGCTAGCTGGTTGGATCAGTACTTC
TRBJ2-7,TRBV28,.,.,CASSLMAAGSIYEQYF,TGTGCCAGCAGTTTAATGGCTGCGGGAAGTATCTACGAGCAGTACTTC
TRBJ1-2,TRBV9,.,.,CASSVGTDPYGYTF,TGTGCCAGCAGCGTAGGAACGGATCCTTATGGCTACACCTTC
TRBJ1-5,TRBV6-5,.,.,CASSQLGGGQPQHF,TGTGCCAGCAGTCAACTGGGGGGTGGGCAGCCCCAGCATTTT
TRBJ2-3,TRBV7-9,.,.,CASSPGSGRTDTQYF,TGTGCCAGCAGCCCGGGGAGCGGCCGCACAGATACGCAGTATTTT
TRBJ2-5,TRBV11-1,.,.,CASSTFSGGGGETQYF,TGTGCCAGCAGCACCTTCTCAGGGGGCGGGGGAGAGACCCAGTACTTC
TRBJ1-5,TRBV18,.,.,CASSPGDDQPQHF,TGTGCCAGCTCACCCGGTGATGATCAGCCCCAGCATTTT
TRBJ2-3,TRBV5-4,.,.,CASSLAEVDTQYF,TGTGCCAGCAGCTTGGCGGAGGTAGATACGCAGTATTTT
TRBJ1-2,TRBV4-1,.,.,CASSQGWGLGDYGYTF,TGCGCCAGCAGCCAAGGATGGGGGTTAGGGGACTATGGCTACACCTTC
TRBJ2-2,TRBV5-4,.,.,CASSWDFLGSGELFF,TGTGCCAGCAGCTGGGACTTTCTAGGGAGCGGGGAGCTGTTTTTT
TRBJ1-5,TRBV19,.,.,CASTLPNQPQHF,TGTGCCAGTACCCTCCCAAATCAGCCCCAGCATTTT
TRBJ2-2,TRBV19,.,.,CASGGQGTGGELFF,TGTGCCAGCGGGGGCCAGGGTACGGGCGGGGAGCTGTTTTTT
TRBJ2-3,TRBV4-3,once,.,CASSQDPGSRATDTQYF,TGCGCCAGCAGCCAAGACCCAGGGAGCCGGGCCACAGATACGCAGTATTTT
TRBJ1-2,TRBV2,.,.,CASSESATNYGYTF,TGTGCCAGCAGCGAATCTGCAACGAACTATGGCTACACCTTC
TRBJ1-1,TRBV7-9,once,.,CASSPGFVNTEAFF,TGTGCCAGCAGTCCGGGGTTTGTGAACACTGAAGCTTTCTTT
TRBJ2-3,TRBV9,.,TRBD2,CASSVGPGQYPSGRLPDTQYF,TGTGCCAGCAGCGTAGGTCCAGGCCAGTACCCTAGCGGGAGGTTACCAGATACGCAGTATTTT
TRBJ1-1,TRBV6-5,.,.,CASRRPIGATEAFF,TGTGCCAGCAGGCGCCCGATCGGGGCCACTGAAGCTTTCTTT
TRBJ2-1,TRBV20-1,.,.,CSASTPEQFF,TGCAGTGCTAGTACCCCTGAGCAGTTCTTC
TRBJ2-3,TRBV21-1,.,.,CATTTRQGGGFGTDTQYF,TGTGCCACCACGACCAGACAGGGCGGCGGTTTCGGCACAGATACGCAGTATTTT
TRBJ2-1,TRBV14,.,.,CASSPLQTINEQFF,TGTGCCAGCAGCCCACTTCAGACGATCAATGAGCAGTTCTTC
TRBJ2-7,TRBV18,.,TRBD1,CASSLDRDEQYF,TGTGCCAGCTCTCTGGACAGGGACGAGCAGTACTTC
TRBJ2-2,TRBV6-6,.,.,CASTRTVEAGGELFF,TGTGCCAGCACTAGGACCGTGGAGGCAGGCGGGGAGCTGTTTTTT
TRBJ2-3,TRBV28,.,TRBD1,CASSSMTGAPTDTQYF,TGTGCCAGCAGTTCCATGACAGGGGCGCCCACAGATACGCAGTATTTT
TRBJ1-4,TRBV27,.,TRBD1,CASSNRGATNEKLFF,TGTGCCAGCAGTAACAGGGGCGCCACTAATGAAAAACTGTTTTTT
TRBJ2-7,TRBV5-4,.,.,CASSRGQNSYEQYF,TGTGCCAGCAGCCGCGGACAGAACTCCTACGAGCAGTACTTC
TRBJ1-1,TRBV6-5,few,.,CASSYGFAAFF,TGTGCCAGCAGTTACGGGTTCGCGGCTTTCTTT
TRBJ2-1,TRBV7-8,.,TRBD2,CASSRERKGLAAYNEQFF,TGTGCCAGCAGCCGCGAAAGGAAGGGACTAGCGGCCTACAATGAGCAGTTCTTC
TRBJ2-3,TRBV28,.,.,CASSTRRRGGYATDTQYF,TGTGCCAGCAGCACACGCCGAAGGGGAGGATATGCGACAGATACGCAGTATTTT
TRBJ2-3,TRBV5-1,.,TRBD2,CASSLESSGGTDTQYF,TGCGCCAGCAGCTTGGAAAGTAGCGGGGGCACAGATACGCAGTATTTT
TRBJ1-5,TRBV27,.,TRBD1,CASSSVPGQVERPQHF,TGTGCCAGCAGTTCTGTCCCGGGACAGGTTGAAAGGCCCCAGCATTTT
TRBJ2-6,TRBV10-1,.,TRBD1,CASSENGTASSGANVLTF,TGCGCCAGCAGTGAGAATGGGACAGCCAGCTCTGGGGCCAACGTCCTGACTTTC
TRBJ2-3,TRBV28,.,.,CASLRADTQYF,TGTGCCAGTCTTCGTGCAGATACGCAGTATTTT
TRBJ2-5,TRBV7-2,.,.,CASSSTQVQETQYF,TGTGCCAGCAGCTCAACCCAGGTACAAGAGACCCAGTACTTC
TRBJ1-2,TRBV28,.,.,CASNPGSANYGYTF,TGTGCCAGCAATCCCGGAAGCGCTAACTATGGCTACACCTTC
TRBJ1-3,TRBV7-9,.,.,CASSFTGLSSGNTIYF,TGTGCCAGCAGCTTTACGGGACTGAGCTCTGGAAACACCATATATTTT
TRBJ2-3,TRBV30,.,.,CAWSRGTDTQYF,TGTGCCTGGAGTCGGGGGACAGATACGCAGTATTTT